The present T cell receptor beta chain was sequenced within a study of blood T cell repertoires in COVID-19. Categorization into cohorts depended on clinical history that participants reported. Each recovered donor of Cohort 3 presented with two negative PCRs, clearance, or symptom resolution. The V end lost 3 bases, the J end lost 6 bases, and 9 bases lay between the germline ends. Per germline, CDR1 SNHLY and CDR2 FYNNEI. This CDR3 is 13 amino acids long. The protocol was immunoSEQ multiplex PCR, while the TCRdb copy is restricted to in-frame clones and leaves out a portion. The sample contains about 150,000 clones, approximately 84% of which appear only once.

The origin of this receptor is a woman in her fifties or sixties who had recovered from COVID-19. Source material: PBMCs or T cells enriched from blood (not recorded which). The V call is TRBV2, the J call TRBJ2-4; D is possibly TRBD1 (5 bases). The CDR3 region is CASSDGQGNIQYF. The CDR3 nucleotides read TGTGCCAGCAGTGATGGGCAGGGAAACATTCAGTACTTC.